The entry that follows covers one T cell receptor beta chain sequence. The target antigen is unknown. This sample is part of a study of response to subunit inactivated influenza vaccine. General observations from the study: T cells newly recruited by each seasonal influenza vaccination are few, the authors suggested.

The germline gives CDR1 DFQATT, CDR2 SNEGSKA (reference sequence). V lost 3 bases to trimming and J lost 7 bases, with 9 bases between them. There are 11 residues in the CDR3. TCRdb reprocessed the RT-PCR reads via MiXCR and lists one record per CDR3 protein. Here the sample spans approximately 520,000 distinct CDR3 sequences, 15% to 20% being singletons. This receptor was taken from a man between 50 and 69 years old who received an inactivated influenza vaccine. The sequencing here drew on CD4+ T cells sorted from PBMCs, taken less than 30 months after vaccination. This chain uses TRBV20-1 with TRBJ1-1; D uncertain. CDR3 residues: CSASEGGEAFF. The CDR3 DNA is TGCAGTGCTAGCGAGGGTGGTGAAGCTTTCTTT.